A single sample is the source of the 23 T cell receptor beta chains below, sequenced in a study of blood T cell repertoires in COVID-19. Method: immunoSEQ multiplex PCR; TCRdb's copy keeps in-frame clones and lacks some. The repertoire consists of 56,000 or so clones, with 80% to 90% occurring once and the leading ten covering 18%. The sample consisted of peripheral blood. These receptors all come from a woman older than 75 with active COVID-19.

This chain links TRBV28 with TRBJ2-7; 8 nucleotides line up with TRBD1. The V segment lost 4 bases and the J segment 3 bases; nucleotides outside the gene matches: 5. CDR1 is MDHEN and CDR2 is SYDVKM in the germline V gene. CDR3 length: 14 amino acids. The CDR3 nucleotides read TGTGCCAGCAGTTCAGGACAGGGTCACTACGAGCAGTACTTC. Translating it yields CASSSGQGHYEQYF.

This chain links TRBV24-1 with TRBJ2-5, with 7 bases that match TRBD1. Germline CDR1 KGHDR, CDR2 SFDVKD. This CDR3 has 13 residues. V shed 10 bases and J 4 bases; nucleotides not matched to a gene: 8. This chain's CDR3 is CATGARGLETQYF. CDR3 in DNA: TGTGCCACGGGGGCTAGGGGGCTAGAGACCCAGTACTTC.

The CDR3 spells CASTKDRFSYEQYF. The DNA for the CDR3 is TGTGCCAGCACCAAGGACAGGTTCTCCTACGAGCAGTACTTC. The chain employs TRBV7-9 and TRBJ2-7, with TRBD1 matching 7 bases. The CDR3 is made up of 14 amino acids. Germline CDR1 SEHNR, CDR2 FQNEAQ (reference sequence). Trimming at V came to 7 bases and at J to 0 bases, leaving 6 bases not matched to a gene.

This chain connects TRBV28 to TRBJ1-2; possible D gene TRBD1, 5 bases. The germline V and J ends were trimmed by 10 bases and 4 bases, with 16 bases remaining between them. The CDR3 contains 13 residues. From germline, CDR1 is MDHEN and CDR2 SYDVKM. Here the CDR3 DNA reads TGTGCCACCTTCAGGGTTTTAGGCTATGGCTACACCTTC. Translating gives CATFRVLGYGYTF.

The gene calls are TRBV5-6 and TRBJ2-7; D call uncertain. With 6 bases removed from V and 0 bases from J, the gap between germline ends came to 13 bases. This CDR3 has 14 amino acids. The germline gives CDR1 SGHDT, CDR2 YYEEEE. The CDR3 bases are TGTGCCAGCAACCGGGTCGGCCTCTCCTACGAGCAGTACTTC. Translating it yields CASNRVGLSYEQYF.

The rearrangement links TRBV7-6 to TRBJ1-5; TRBD1 aligns across 7 bases. The CDR3 is 14 amino acids. Germline V gives CDR1 SGHVS, CDR2 FNYEAQ. The ends lost 6 bases at V and 8 bases at J; junction bases unmatched: 10. As DNA, the CDR3 is TGTGCCAGCAGTCGGACAGGTGGCCTAGAGCCCCAGCATTTT. Translation: CASSRTGGLEPQHF. The full variable domain, rest sourced from reference TRBV7-6 and TRBJ1-5, is GAGVSQSPRYKVTKRGQDVALRCDPISGHVSLYWYRQALGQGPEFLTYFNYEAQQDKSGLPNDRFSAERPEGSISTLTIQRTEQRDSAMYRCASSRTGGLEPQHFGDGTRLSIL.

This chain connects TRBV25-1 to TRBJ2-3, with TRBD2 identical over 8 bases. Losses at the gene ends were 1 base for V and 5 bases for J; bases not matched to a gene: 8. This CDR3 region has 16 residues. Per germline, CDR1 MGHDK and CDR2 SYGVNS. The CDR3 loop reads CASSESSGGRGDTQYF. The DNA of the CDR3 is TGTGCCAGCAGTGAATCGAGCGGGGGCCGAGGAGATACGCAGTATTTT.

This clone was seen a single time. The J gene is TRBJ2-3, the V gene TRBV7-3; 7 nucleotides align to TRBD1. Germline lookup yields CDR1 SGHTA and CDR2 FQGTGA. Trimming at V came to 3 bases and at J to 9 bases, leaving 9 bases not matched to a gene. This CDR3 is 14 amino acids long. CDR3 region: CASSFFRDSGTQYF. In DNA form, the CDR3 reads TGTGCCAGCAGCTTCTTCCGGGACAGTGGGACGCAGTATTTT.

The chain combines TRBV19 with TRBJ1-4; D gene ambiguous. Germline V CDR1 and CDR2: LNHDA, SQIVND (reference sequence). V was shortened by 6 bases and J by 5 bases, with 13 bases between the two germline ends. CDR3 length: 14 amino acids. This chain's CDR3 is CASSPTVYNEKLFF. For the CDR3, the DNA is TGTGCCAGTAGCCCCACAGTCTACAATGAAAAACTGTTTTTT.

The V gene is TRBV4-3, the J gene TRBJ2-3, with D tentatively TRBD2 (7 bases). The CDR3 extends over 15 amino acids. CDR1 LGHNA and CDR2 YSLEER come from the germline V gene. Trimming took 4 bases from V and 2 from J, leaving 13 bases between them. The CDR3 sequence: CASSRGGATTDTQYF. The DNA for the CDR3 is TGCGCCAGCAGCCGTGGGGGGGCAACCACAGATACGCAGTATTTT.

In its sample, this clone was seen once. V usage is TRBV18 and J usage is TRBJ1-1; D is unresolved. This CDR3 region has 13 residues. Germline CDR1 and CDR2: KGHSH and LQKENI. V lost 4 bases and J lost 3, with 9 bases in between. The CDR3 region is CASSLMTDTEAFF. The CDR3 DNA follows: TGTGCCAGCTCACTGATGACTGACACTGAAGCTTTCTTT. Looking up the rest from reference TRBV18 and TRBJ1-1 gives the full variable domain: NAGVMQNPRHLVRRRGQEARLRCSPMKGHSHVYWYRQLPEEGLKFMVYLQKENIIDESGMPKERFSAEFPKEGPSILRIQQVVRGDSAAYFCASSLMTDTEAFFGQGTRLTVV.

The gene calls are TRBV5-1 and TRBJ2-5; D is perhaps TRBD2 (6 bases). CDR3 size: 16 residues. V shed 0 bases and J shed 1 base, with 13 bases lying between them. Looked up from germline, CDR1 is SGHRS and CDR2 is YFSETQ. DNA of the CDR3: TGCGCCAGCAGCTTGGGTCTAGGGACTGTCCAAGAGACCCAGTACTTC. Protein sequence: CASSLGLGTVQETQYF.

This sequence joins TRBV27 and TRBJ2-6; D unresolved. The V gene lost 7 bases and the J gene lost 0 bases, with 10 bases spanning the gap. CDR3 length: 15 residues. Germline CDR1 is MNHEY and CDR2 is SMNVEV (reference sequence). CDR3 bases: TGTGCCAGCAAGGTGTACTACTCTGGGGCCAACGTCCTGACTTTC. Protein product: CASKVYYSGANVLTF. Based on the CDR3 plus reference TRBV27 and TRBJ2-6, the full variable domain is EAQVTQNPRYLITVTGKKLTVTCSQNMNHEYMSWYRQDPGLGLRQIYYSMNVEVTDKGDVPEGYKVSRKEKRNFPLILESPSPNQTSLYFCASKVYYSGANVLTFGAGSRLTVL.

The chain combines TRBV7-2 with TRBJ2-1; tentative D call: TRBD1 (6 bases). V was pared by 5 bases and J by 4 bases, with 9 bases between. Germline V gene lookup returns CDR1 SGHTA and CDR2 FQGNSA. This CDR3 contains 13 residues. The CDR3: CASSPGQYNEQFF. CDR3 nucleotide sequence: TGTGCCAGCAGCCCCGGACAGTACAATGAGCAGTTCTTC.

The CDR3 DNA is TGTGCCAGCAGCCCGTCAGTTGTCACTGAAGCTTTCTTT. The encoded protein is CASSPSVVTEAFF. The chain carries TRBV7-3 and TRBJ1-1; D call uncertain. Trimming pared 5 bases from V and 4 bases from J, leaving 11 bases between. This CDR3 has 13 amino acids. CDR1 is SGHTA and CDR2 is FQGTGA in the germline V gene.

The rearrangement joins TRBV7-2 to TRBJ1-5; the D gene is possibly TRBD1 (5 bases). CDR3 length: 16 residues. V gave up 0 bases and J gave up 1 base, with 10 bases separating them. Germline V gene sequence: CDR1 SGHTA, CDR2 FQGNSA. The CDR3 DNA sequence: TGTGCCAGCAGCTTAGCAGGGGCAGGGAGCAATCAGCCCCAGCATTTT. It encodes CASSLAGAGSNQPQHF.

The V gene is TRBV25-1, the J gene TRBJ1-1; D might be TRBD1 (6 bases). V lost 8 bases to trimming and J lost 1 base, with 14 bases between them. This CDR3 has 14 amino acids. Germline values: CDR1 MGHDK, CDR2 SYGVNS. The CDR3 region is CASSSTGQNTEAFF. CDR3 in DNA: TGTGCCAGCTCATCGACAGGACAGAACACTGAAGCTTTCTTT.

CDR3 bases: TGTGCCAGCAGACTGCCCGGGGGGACTCTGAGGGAGCAGTTCTTC. Its translation: CASRLPGGTLREQFF. This chain links TRBV28 with TRBJ2-1, with 7 bases lining up with TRBD2. The trim removed 6 bases at V and 10 bases at J, leaving 15 bases unmatched. CDR3 length: 15 residues. Germline assignment: CDR1 MDHEN and CDR2 SYDVKM.

The genes are TRBV5-6 and TRBJ2-7, with TRBD2 identical over 9 bases. Trimming at V came to 0 bases and at J to 1 base, leaving 5 bases not matched to a gene. The CDR3 has 16 residues. In germline, CDR1 is SGHDT, CDR2 YYEEEE. The CDR3, as DNA: TGTGCCAGCAGCTTGGGCAGCGGGGGGTTTTCCTACGAGCAGTACTTC. It encodes CASSLGSGGFSYEQYF.

The rearrangement joins TRBV15 to TRBJ2-4; TRBD2 aligns across 9 bases. V trimming: 0 bases; J trimming: 3 bases; junction bases outside the gene matches: 12. Germline loops: CDR1 LNHNV, CDR2 YYDKDF (reference sequence). The CDR3 sequence is 19 residues long. CDR3 DNA sequence: TGTGCCACCAGCAGAGAAGGCGGGGGGGCAGGGTTTAGCAAAAACATTCAGTACTTC. Encoded protein: CATSREGGGAGFSKNIQYF.

The genes are TRBV9 and TRBJ2-7; maybe TRBD2 (7 bases). CDR1 is SGDLS and CDR2 is YYNGEE in the germline V gene. The CDR3 spans 17 residues. The CDR3 DNA follows: TGTGCAGCGCGCCGGGGGGTTGACAGGACTGTCTCCTACGAGCAGTACTTC. Protein: CAARRGVDRTVSYEQYF.

This chain joins TRBV13 and TRBJ2-5, with 15 bases lining up with TRBD2. Germline loops: CDR1 PRHDT, CDR2 FYEKMQ (reference sequence). CDR3 length equals 15 residues. The ends lost 2 bases at V and 11 bases at J; junction bases unmatched: 6. DNA of the CDR3: TGTGCCAGCAGCTTACTAGGGACTAGCGGGGGGCCGCAGTACTTC. Residues: CASSLLGTSGGPQYF.

This sequence joins TRBV28 and TRBJ1-1; 9 bases are a match to TRBD1. V lost 6 bases and J lost 11; bases outside the gene matches: 13. This CDR3 has 14 amino acids. Germline CDR1 reads MDHEN; CDR2 reads SYDVKM. This CDR3 reads CASRVYLGQGRAFF. CDR3 DNA sequence: TGTGCCAGCAGGGTTTATTTGGGACAGGGACGGGCTTTCTTT.